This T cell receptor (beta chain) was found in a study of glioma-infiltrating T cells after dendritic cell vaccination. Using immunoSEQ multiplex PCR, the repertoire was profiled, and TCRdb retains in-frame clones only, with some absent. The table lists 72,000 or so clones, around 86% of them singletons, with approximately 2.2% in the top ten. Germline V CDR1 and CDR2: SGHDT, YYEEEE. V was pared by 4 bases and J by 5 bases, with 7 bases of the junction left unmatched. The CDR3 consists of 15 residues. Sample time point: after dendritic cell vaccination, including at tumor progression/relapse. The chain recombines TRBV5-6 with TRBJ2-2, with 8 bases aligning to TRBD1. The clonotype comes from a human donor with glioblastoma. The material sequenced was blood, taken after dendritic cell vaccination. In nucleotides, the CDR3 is TGTGCCAGCAGCACGGGACAGGTAGTTACCGGGGAGCTGTTTTTT. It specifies CASSTGQVVTGELFF. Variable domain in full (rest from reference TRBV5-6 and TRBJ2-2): DAGVTQSPTHLIKTRGQQVTLRCSPKSGHDTVSWYQQALGQGPQFIFQYYEEEERQRGNFPDRFSGHQFPNYSSELNVNALLLGDSALYLCASSTGQVVTGELFFGEGSRLTVL.